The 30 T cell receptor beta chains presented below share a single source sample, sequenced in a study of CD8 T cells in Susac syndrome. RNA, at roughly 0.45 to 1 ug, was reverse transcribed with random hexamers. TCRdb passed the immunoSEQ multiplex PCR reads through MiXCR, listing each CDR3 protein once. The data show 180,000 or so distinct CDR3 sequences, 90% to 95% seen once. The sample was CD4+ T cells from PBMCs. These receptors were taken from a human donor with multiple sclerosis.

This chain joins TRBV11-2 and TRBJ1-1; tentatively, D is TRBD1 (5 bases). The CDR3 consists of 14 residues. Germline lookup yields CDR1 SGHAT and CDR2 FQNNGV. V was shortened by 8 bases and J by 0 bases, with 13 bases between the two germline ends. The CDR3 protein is CASGGNRLNTEAFF. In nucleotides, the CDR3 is TGTGCCAGCGGGGGGAACAGGCTGAACACTGAAGCTTTCTTT.

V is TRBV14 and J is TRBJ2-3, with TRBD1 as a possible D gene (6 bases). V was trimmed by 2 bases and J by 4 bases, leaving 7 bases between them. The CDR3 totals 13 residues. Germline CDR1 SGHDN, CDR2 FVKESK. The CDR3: CASSQYRADTQYF. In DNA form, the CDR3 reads TGTGCCAGCAGCCAATACAGGGCAGATACGCAGTATTTT.

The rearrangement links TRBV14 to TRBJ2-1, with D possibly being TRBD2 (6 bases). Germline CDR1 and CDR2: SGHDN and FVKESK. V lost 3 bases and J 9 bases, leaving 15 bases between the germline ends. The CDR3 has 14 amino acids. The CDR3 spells CASSQELAGREQFF. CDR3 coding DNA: TGTGCCAGCAGCCAGGAACTAGCTGGACGTGAGCAGTTCTTC.

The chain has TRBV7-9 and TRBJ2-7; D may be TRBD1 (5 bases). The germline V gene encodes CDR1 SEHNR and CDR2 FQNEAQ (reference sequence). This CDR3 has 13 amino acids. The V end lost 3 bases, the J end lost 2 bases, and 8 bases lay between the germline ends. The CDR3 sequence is CASSFGATYEQYF. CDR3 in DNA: TGTGCCAGCAGCTTTGGGGCCACCTACGAGCAGTACTTC.

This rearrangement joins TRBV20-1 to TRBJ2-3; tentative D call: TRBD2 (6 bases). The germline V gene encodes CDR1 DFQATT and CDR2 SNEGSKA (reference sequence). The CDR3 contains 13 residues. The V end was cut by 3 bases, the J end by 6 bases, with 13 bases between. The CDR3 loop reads CSAREGHADTQYF. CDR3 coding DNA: TGCAGTGCTAGGGAGGGCCATGCGGATACGCAGTATTTT.

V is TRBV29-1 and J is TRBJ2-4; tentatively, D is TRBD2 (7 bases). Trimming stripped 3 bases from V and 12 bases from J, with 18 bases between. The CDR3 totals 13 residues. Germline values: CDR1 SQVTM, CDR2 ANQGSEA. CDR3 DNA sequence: TGCAGCGTTGAGGAGGGGGGGGCCGGGAATCAGTACTTC. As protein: CSVEEGGAGNQYF.

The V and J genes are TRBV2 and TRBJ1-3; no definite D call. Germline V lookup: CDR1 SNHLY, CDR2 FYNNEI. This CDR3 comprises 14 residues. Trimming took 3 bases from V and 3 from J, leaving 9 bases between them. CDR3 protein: CASSDPEFGNTIYF. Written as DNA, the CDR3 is TGTGCCAGCAGTGATCCTGAATTTGGAAACACCATATATTTT.

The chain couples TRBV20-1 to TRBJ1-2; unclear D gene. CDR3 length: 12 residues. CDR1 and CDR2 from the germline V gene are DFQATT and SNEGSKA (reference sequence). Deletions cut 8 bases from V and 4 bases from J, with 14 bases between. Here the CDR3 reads CSKKSGSYGYTF. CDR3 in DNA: TGCAGTAAAAAGTCAGGATCCTATGGCTACACCTTC.

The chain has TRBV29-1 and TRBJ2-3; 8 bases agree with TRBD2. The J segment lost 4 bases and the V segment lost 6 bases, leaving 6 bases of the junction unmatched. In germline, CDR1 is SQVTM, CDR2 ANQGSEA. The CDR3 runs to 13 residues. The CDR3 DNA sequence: TGCAGCGTCCGCCATAGCGGGGCAGATACGCAGTATTTT. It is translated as CSVRHSGADTQYF.

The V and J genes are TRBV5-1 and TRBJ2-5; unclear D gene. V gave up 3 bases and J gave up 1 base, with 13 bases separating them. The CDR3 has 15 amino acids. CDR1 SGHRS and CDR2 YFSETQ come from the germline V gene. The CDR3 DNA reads TGCGCCAGCAGCTCCCCCGGGCCCCTCCAAGAGACCCAGTACTTC. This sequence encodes CASSSPGPLQETQYF.

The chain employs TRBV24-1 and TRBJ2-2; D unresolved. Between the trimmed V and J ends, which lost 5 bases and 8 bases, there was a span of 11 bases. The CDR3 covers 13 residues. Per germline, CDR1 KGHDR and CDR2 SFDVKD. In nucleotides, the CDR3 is TGTGCCACCAGTGTCTCCGGGTCTGGGGAGCTGTTTTTT. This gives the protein CATSVSGSGELFF.

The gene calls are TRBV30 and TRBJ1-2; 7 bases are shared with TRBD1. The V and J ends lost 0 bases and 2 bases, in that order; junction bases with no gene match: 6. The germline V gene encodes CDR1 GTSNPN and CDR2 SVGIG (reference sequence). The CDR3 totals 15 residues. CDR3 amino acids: CAWSVRDRRNYGYTF. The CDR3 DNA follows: TGTGCCTGGAGTGTACGGGACAGAAGAAACTATGGCTACACCTTC.

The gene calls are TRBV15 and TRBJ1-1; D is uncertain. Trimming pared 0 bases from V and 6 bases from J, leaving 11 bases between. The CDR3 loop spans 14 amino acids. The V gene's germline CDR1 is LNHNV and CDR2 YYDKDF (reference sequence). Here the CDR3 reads CATSRDPFRPEAFF. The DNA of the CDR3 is TGTGCCACCAGCAGAGATCCGTTCCGGCCTGAAGCTTTCTTT.

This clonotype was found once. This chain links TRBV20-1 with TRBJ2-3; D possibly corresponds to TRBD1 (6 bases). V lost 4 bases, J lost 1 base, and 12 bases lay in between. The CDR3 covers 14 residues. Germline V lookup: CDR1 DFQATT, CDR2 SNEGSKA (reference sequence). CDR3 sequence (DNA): TGCAGTGCTACCAGGGGAAGTGGCACAGATACGCAGTATTTT. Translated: CSATRGSGTDTQYF.

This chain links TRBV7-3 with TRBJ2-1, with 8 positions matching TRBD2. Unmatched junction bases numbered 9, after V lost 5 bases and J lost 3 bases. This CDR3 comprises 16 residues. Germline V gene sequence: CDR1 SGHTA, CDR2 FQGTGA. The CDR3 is CASSPTGTRVYNEQFF. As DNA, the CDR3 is TGTGCCAGCAGCCCCACCGGGACTAGGGTCTACAATGAGCAGTTCTTC.

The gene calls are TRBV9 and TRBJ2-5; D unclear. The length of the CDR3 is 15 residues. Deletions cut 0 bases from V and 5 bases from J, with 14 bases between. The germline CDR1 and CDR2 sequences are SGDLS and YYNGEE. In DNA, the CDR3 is TGTGCCAGCAGCGTAGATATCAGTGTAAGGGAGACCCAGTACTTC. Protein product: CASSVDISVRETQYF.

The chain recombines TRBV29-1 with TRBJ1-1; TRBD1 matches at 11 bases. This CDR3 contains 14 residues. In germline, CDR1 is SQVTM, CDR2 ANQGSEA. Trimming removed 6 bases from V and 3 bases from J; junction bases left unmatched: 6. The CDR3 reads CSVVGTGGDTEAFF. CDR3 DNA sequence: TGCAGCGTCGTAGGGACAGGGGGTGACACTGAAGCTTTCTTT.

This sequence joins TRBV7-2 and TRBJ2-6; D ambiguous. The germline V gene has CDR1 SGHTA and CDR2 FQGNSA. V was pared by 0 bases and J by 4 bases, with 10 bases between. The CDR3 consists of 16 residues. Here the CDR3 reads CASSLAKGTGANVLTF. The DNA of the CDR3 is TGTGCCAGCAGCTTAGCTAAGGGCACCGGGGCCAACGTCCTGACTTTC.

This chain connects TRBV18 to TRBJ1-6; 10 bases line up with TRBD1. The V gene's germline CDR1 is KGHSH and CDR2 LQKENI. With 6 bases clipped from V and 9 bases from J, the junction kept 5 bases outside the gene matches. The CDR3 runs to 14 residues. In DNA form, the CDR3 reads TGTGCCAGCTCCCGGGACAGGGGCGGTTCACCCCTCCACTTT. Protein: CASSRDRGGSPLHF.

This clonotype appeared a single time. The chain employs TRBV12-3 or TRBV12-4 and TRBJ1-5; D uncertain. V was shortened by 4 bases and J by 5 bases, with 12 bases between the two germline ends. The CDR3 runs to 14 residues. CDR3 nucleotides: TGTGCCAGCAGTTATAAGGACCGTCATCAGCCCCAGCATTTT. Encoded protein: CASSYKDRHQPQHF.

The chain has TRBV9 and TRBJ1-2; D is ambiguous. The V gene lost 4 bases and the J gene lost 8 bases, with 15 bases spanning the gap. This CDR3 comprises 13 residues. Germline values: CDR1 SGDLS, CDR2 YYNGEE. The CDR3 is CASSISTAGGYTF. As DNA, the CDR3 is TGTGCCAGCAGCATCTCGACGGCCGGGGGCTACACCTTC.

CDR3 sequence (DNA): TGCAGTGCTAGCGGGACAGTGAACACTGAAGCTTTCTTT. This encodes CSASGTVNTEAFF. The V and J genes are TRBV20-1 and TRBJ1-1; 7 nucleotides agree with TRBD1. The CDR3 length is 13 residues. Germline V gene sequence: CDR1 DFQATT, CDR2 SNEGSKA (reference sequence). The trim removed 3 bases at V and 0 bases at J, leaving 1 base unmatched.

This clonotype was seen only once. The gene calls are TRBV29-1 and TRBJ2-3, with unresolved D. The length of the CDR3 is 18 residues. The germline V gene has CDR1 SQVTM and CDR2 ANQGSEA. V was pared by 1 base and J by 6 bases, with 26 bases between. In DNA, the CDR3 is TGCAGCGTTGAAGGAGGAGCGAACCGAGCCATGCCCTTGGATACGCAGTATTTT. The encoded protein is CSVEGGANRAMPLDTQYF.

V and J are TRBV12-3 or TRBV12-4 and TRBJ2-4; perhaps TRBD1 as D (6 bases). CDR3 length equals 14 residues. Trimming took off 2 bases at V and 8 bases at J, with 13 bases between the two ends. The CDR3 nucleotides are TGTGCCAGCAGTTTACGACAGGTTGGGTACATTCAGTACTTC. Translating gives CASSLRQVGYIQYF.

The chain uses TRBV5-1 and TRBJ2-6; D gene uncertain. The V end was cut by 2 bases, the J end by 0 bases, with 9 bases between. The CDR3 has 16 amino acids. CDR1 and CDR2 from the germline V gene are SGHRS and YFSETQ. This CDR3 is CASSLAQSSGANVLTF. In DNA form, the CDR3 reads TGCGCCAGCAGCTTAGCACAGAGCTCTGGGGCCAACGTCCTGACTTTC. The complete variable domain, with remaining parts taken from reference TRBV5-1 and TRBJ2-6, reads KAGVTQTPRYLIKTRGQQVTLSCSPISGHRSVSWYQQTPGQGLQFLFEYFSETQRNKGNFPGRFSGRQFSNSRSEMNVSTLELGDSALYLCASSLAQSSGANVLTFGAGSRLTVL.

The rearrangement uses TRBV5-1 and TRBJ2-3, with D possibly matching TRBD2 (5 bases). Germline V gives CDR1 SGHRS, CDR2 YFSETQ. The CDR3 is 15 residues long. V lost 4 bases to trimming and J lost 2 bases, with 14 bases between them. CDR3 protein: CASSRAEGPTDTQYF. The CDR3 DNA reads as TGCGCCAGCAGCCGGGCCGAGGGCCCCACAGATACGCAGTATTTT.

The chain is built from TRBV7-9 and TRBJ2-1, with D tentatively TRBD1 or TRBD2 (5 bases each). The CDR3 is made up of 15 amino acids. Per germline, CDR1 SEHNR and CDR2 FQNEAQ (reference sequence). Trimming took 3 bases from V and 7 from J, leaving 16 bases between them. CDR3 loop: CASSFPRGLVNEQFF. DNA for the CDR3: TGTGCCAGCAGCTTCCCCCGGGGCTTAGTGAATGAGCAGTTCTTC. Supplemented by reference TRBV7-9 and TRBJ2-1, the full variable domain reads DTGVSQNPRHKITKRGQNVTFRCDPISEHNRLYWYRQTLGQGPEFLTYFQNEAQLEKSRLLSDRFSAERPKGSFSTLEIQRTEQGDSAMYLCASSFPRGLVNEQFFGPGTRLTVL.

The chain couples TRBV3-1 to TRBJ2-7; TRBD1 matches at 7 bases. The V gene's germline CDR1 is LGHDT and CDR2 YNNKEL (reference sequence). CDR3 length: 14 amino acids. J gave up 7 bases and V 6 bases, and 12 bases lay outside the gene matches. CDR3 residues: CASSPGDRSGEQYF. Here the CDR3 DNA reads TGTGCCAGCAGTCCCGGGGACAGATCCGGGGAGCAGTACTTC.

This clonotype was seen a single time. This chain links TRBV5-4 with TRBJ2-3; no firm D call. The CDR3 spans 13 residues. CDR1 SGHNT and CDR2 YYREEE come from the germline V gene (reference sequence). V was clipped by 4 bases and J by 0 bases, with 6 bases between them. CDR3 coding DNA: TGTGCCAGCAGCATTGACAGCACAGATACGCAGTATTTT. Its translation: CASSIDSTDTQYF.

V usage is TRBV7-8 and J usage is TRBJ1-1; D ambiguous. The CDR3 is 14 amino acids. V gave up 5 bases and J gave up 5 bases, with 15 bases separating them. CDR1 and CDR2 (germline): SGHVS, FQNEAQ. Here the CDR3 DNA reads TGTGCCAGCAGCCACTCGGGGAAAGAAACTGAAGCTTTCTTT. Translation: CASSHSGKETEAFF.